Reported below is one T cell receptor (beta chain). This sample is drawn from a study of blood T cell repertoires in COVID-19. Study background: From T cells, B-cell-depleted T cells, or PBMCs came the material, which was cDNA or gDNA.

The CDR3 has 14 residues. V dropped 4 bases and J dropped 4; count of bases not matched to a gene: 4. CDR1 and CDR2 from the germline V gene are LGHDT and YNNKEL (reference sequence). The data were produced by immunoSEQ multiplex PCR, yet TCRdb's version contains in-frame clones alone and is incomplete. The data show some 250,000 clones, with 75% to 90% seen just once and approximately 2.1% held by the top ten. The V and J genes are TRBV3-1 (or the pseudogene TRBV3-2) and TRBJ1-1, with TRBD1 identical over 9 bases. The sequenced material came from peripheral blood. This TCR came from a man under 40 who had recovered from COVID-19. CDR3 loop: CASSLRTGVTEAFF. As DNA, the CDR3 is TGTGCCAGCAGCCTCCGGACAGGGGTCACTGAAGCTTTCTTT.